This T cell receptor (beta chain) was profiled in a study of blood T cell repertoires in COVID-19 (dated by TCRdb to the early 2020s). As for the study more broadly: Samples covering the acute and convalescent phases of COVID-19 were provided by collaborators in the United States, Italy and Spain. The repertoires were released in a freely available public database meant as a resource for research on the immune response to SARS-CoV-2. The samples were drawn from the first 160 participants of the ongoing ImmuneRACE study and from 1,254 subjects provided by 6 global collaborators. Deeply sampled blood TCRbeta repertoires from subjects exposed to, actively infected with, or recovered from COVID-19 were included in the dataset. The material from the prospective study consisted of cDNA or gDNA derived from T cells, B-cell-depleted T cells, or PBMCs. Where available, HLA class I and class II types were taken from metadata supplied by the sample provider and were not determined by assay-based typing. The sample metadata nearly always contained a de-identified subject ID, COVID-19 status, age in years and sex.

Study-wide findings and limitations: The quantity of clinical and demographic metadata differed by source and by participant and was supplied without curation.

V is cut by 0 bases and J by 9 bases, and the space between the germline ends is 6 bases. The CDR3 starts with the cysteine, ends with the phenylalanine, and has 12 residues. The read is trimmed to its CDR3 DNA, 36 bases read in frame from base 1. TCRbeta CDR3 regions were amplified from genomic DNA by means of the immunoSEQ Assay, a bias-controlled multiplex PCR. On the authors' methods: Within the assay, amplification of reference gene primers was used to estimate how many nucleated cells each sample contained. To quantify the absolute abundance of each unique TCRbeta CDR3 rearrangement, sequence reads were collapsed and filtered. For each sample, productive Simpson clonality was calculated by taking the square root of Simpson's diversity index across productive rearrangements. TCRdb took this table from immuneACCESS and kept in-frame rearrangements with V and J called. Such tables lack part of the clones; where checked against another copy, unresolved V genes explain under half of the gap, and the rest is unexplained. The V and J calls and the clone size are those of that table, but D and trimming were determined from the DNA. Counted in this sample were approximately 50,000 clones; more than 80% of them appeared once. The ten biggest clones cover about 30% of the sample.

Remarks on this clone: The target of this receptor is not known. No base quality values were provided; no much bigger clone lies one nucleotide off.

One collaborating source in Seattle enrolled patients while the patients were actively infected and followed the patients over time throughout the course of disease. The collaborating institutions used their own protocols to collect whole blood in K2EDTA tubes. Collaborator samples were shipped for TCRbeta analysis as frozen whole blood, isolated PBMCs, or DNA extracted from either sample type. The chain couples TRBV12-3 or TRBV12-4 to TRBJ2-1, and possibly TRBD1, on 5 matching bases. Sample: peripheral blood. This clonotype was sampled from a man aged 60-69 years with COVID-19, enrolled during active disease. The CDR3 region reads CASSLAQGEQFF. The nucleotide sequence reads as follows: TGTGCCAGCAGTTTAGCGCAGGGTGAGCAGTTCTTC.